This T cell receptor beta chain was captured by sequencing in a study of T cell responses to AZD1222 COVID-19 vaccine (TCRdb year 2021). As for the study more broadly: TCR sequencing covered some 250 trial participants: 200 to 210 given two doses of AZD1222 and about 26 given two doses of MenACWY control vaccine. Trial participants were enrolled into age subgroups of 18-55, 56-69 and 70-plus years, which contained around 140, 26 and 57 TCR-sequenced participants, respectively.

The CDR3 regions of human TCRbeta chains were subjected to immunosequencing. As for the original processing: Repertoire TCRs were checked for matches against a reference library of SARS-CoV-2-specific TCRs that had been generated using the MIRA antigen-specificity platform. Breadth was defined as the fraction of unique TCRs that were SARS-CoV-2-associated. Depth was defined as the fraction of total T cells that were SARS-CoV-2-associated. Using the MIRA data, each spike-specific TCR was mapped to the spike region that the TCR reacts to and placed in a CD4 or CD8 class. Log10-transformed breadth and depth values were compared by one-way ANOVA with Sidak's multiple comparisons tests. TCRdb limited this immuneACCESS table to in-frame rearrangements with V and J called. A share of clones is missing; checked studies link under half to unresolved V genes, and the rest is unexplained. The V and J calls and clone size were taken over from that table, and D and trimming were inferred from the DNA. The sample contains over 45,000 clones, roughly 90% of them found a single time. More than 12% of the sample lies in the top ten.

The time point label, read with the paper, signifies: about 28 days (+/-7) after the second vaccine dose. Because spike-specific TCR depth and breadth did not differ between the two schedules, AZD1222 recipients who got a second dose at roughly 4 weeks were pooled with those who got a second dose at roughly 12 weeks. Vaccinee samples were obtained from the UK trials COV001 and COV002, which included a single-blind randomized controlled phase 2/3 trial of AZD1222 (ChAdOx1 nCoV-19) in healthy adults. For TCRbeta chain sequencing, PBMC samples were collected from trial participants at day 0 and at day 28 after the second dose. The CDR3 runs 15 amino acids, cysteine and phenylalanine included. Only CDR3 DNA is held: 45 bases, read in frame from base 1. As encoded in the germline V gene, CDR1 is MRHNA while CDR2 is SNTAGT. V and J are truncated by 4 bases and 1 base respectively, leaving an intervening sequence of 11 bases.

Overall study outcomes, separate from this receptor: Conclusions about previously exposed vaccinees were limited because only five to seven AZD1222 recipients were SARS-CoV-2 seropositive at baseline. CD4 TCRs associated with the vaccine covered the entire spike protein, and the dominant responses were in regions 160-218 and 743-854. Because no samples from the day 14 peak response were available, repertoires could be characterized only after the peak T cell response. The 56-69-year group was small, and its depth increase did not reach significance, likely because of low power. Nearly half of unique spike-specific TCRs reportedly recognized epitopes outside regions mutated in the B.1.351 and B.1.1.7 variants. A significant rise in spike-specific TCR breadth and depth was observed after two AZD1222 doses relative to day 0 and relative to MenACWY recipients. Most participants were white British and females outnumbered males, and the authors suggested that clonal diversity may have been underestimated.

Note on this clone: Its cognate antigen has yet to be identified. Qualities for individual bases were not recorded, and no much larger clone is one base off.

Rearrangement joined TRBV6-4 to TRBJ2-1, and perhaps TRBD2 as D gene, on 6 matching bases. Sequenced material: peripheral blood, taken 28 days after the second AZD1222 dose. The TCR comes from an adult who received the AZD1222 COVID-19 vaccine. The DNA reads TGTGCCAGCAGTGTTGACGGGAGTTCCTACAATGAGCAGTTCTTC. Its protein reads: CASSVDGSSYNEQFF.